This T cell receptor (beta chain) comes out of a study of T cells in Graves' hyperthyroidism and ophthalmopathy (dated by TCRdb to the late 2010s). Study-level background: Peripheral blood samples were taken at initial diagnosis, before any treatment was given. To identify distinguishing TCR V-J signatures, a discovery cohort of 95 to 100 patients was used, comprising some 45 with Graves' ophthalmopathy and around 60 with stable Graves' hyperthyroidism. Prospective prediction of ophthalmopathy was tested in an independent validation cohort of some 20 hyperthyroidism patients and 17 patients who later progressed to ophthalmopathy. The approximately 98 discovery patients were randomly divided into training and test sets at a 7:3 ratio. The study also compared thyroid tissue and blood T-cell repertoires from a handful of Graves' hyperthyroidism patients. After sampling, hyperthyroidism patients received methimazole starting at 30 mg daily, and ophthalmopathy patients received high-dose intravenous methylprednisolone. The paper describes TCR Vbeta CDR3 sequencing of 130 to 150 peripheral blood samples, made up of 43 ophthalmopathy patients, 70 to 75 hyperthyroidism patients and approximately 17 progressor patients.

Study-level results and caveats: A model built on a 13 V-J signature distinguished ophthalmopathy from stable hyperthyroidism, reaching around 90% sensitivity and approximately 83% specificity in cross-validation and 80%/75% in testing. Sample size was not statistically predetermined, and investigators were not blinded to group allocation. Most expanded thyroid clonotypes (frequency above 0.001) were also detected in blood, a finding suggesting that blood repertoires may reflect thyroid immune responses. In validation, the model predicted progression to ophthalmopathy a median of 6.5 months before onset, with approximately 70% sensitivity and about 72% specificity.

From V the trimming removes 9 bases and from J it removes 7 bases, while the gene matches leave 14 bases of the junction unaccounted for. The CDR1 and CDR2 encoded by the germline V gene are SNHLY and FYNNEI. Spanning cysteine to phenylalanine, the CDR3 consists of 15 amino acids. Just the 45-base CDR3 DNA is kept, in frame starting at base 1. This clonotype was counted many times. Its cognate antigen has yet to be identified. The input lacks base qualities; no much larger clone sits a single base away. Amplification of TCR beta CDR3 regions was carried out from RNA transcripts. A first-round RT-PCR of the TCR CDR3 used the HTBI primer set with the Qiagen OneStep RT-PCR kit. A second multiplex PCR round built the libraries, followed by size selection and purification. The libraries were sequenced on an Illumina HiSeq2000 using paired-end 100 bp reads. On the authors' methods: SOAPnuke was used to process the raw data, removing reads that contained adapters or uncalled bases, had a mean Phred below 15, or lacked an exact match to the constant primer or identifier. High-quality paired reads were merged using COPE v1.2.5, and each unique nucleotide sequence was defined as a clonotype. MiTCR v1.1 was used to align clonotypes to the IMGT TRBV, TRBD and TRBJ reference segments. The analysis was restricted to V-J combinations with a frequency above 0.0001, which together covered 99.2% of the repertoires. A TCS score was defined as the ratio of F50 (clonal expansion) to E x V (chaos), with BLOSUM62-based TCRdist applied between CDR3 peptides within each V-J. Welch's t-statistics and random forest reduced 500 to 650 V-J features to about 12, which were used in a naive Bayes classifier (R e1071). TCRdb reprocessing: public reads trimmed at Q25 with fastp, clones called with MiXCR, in-frame beta chains kept. Rows with one shared CDR3 protein collapse into an entry with the most common genes and DNA. TCRdb, not the original authors, processed these V and J calls. The sample table shows 400,000 to 600,000 distinct CDR3 sequences, and about 16% are seen once. Jointly, the top ten make up 29% of the sample.

In the ophthalmopathy patients, disease was moderately to severely active, with a Clinical Activity Score of 3 or more, a NOSPECS grade of 4 or more, and a duration of less than 3 months. Exclusion was applied to patients with uncontrolled infections, other autoimmune diseases, pregnancy or lactation. Diagnoses were established on the basis of clinical symptoms, serum thyroxine and TRAb, thyroid ultrasound, and orbital computed tomography. PBMCs were isolated from 8 to 10 ml of fresh peripheral blood by Ficoll-Paque density gradient centrifugation. Total RNA was extracted with Trizol reagent, and quality was checked on an Agilent 2100 Bioanalyzer.

The receptor was derived from a woman in her twenties or thirties with Graves' ophthalmopathy. What was sequenced was blood. The chain is made from TRBV2 and TRBJ2-1; 8 junctional bases match TRBD1. Read as DNA, the sequence is TGTGCCAGTACTCAGGGGGCCCTGGGAGAGAATGAGCAGTTCTTC. This codes for CASTQGALGENEQFF. Outside the CDR3, residues come from the reference TRBV2 and TRBJ2-1 proteins, so the full variable domain is: EPEVTQTPSHQVTQMGQEVILRCVPISNHLYFYWYRQILGQKVEFLVSFYNNEISEKSEIFDDQFSVERPDGSNFTLKIRSTKLEDSAMYFCASTQGALGENEQFFGPGTRLTVL.